The rows below give T cell receptor beta chains drawn from one sample of a study of blood T cell repertoires in COVID-19. The method was immunoSEQ multiplex PCR; TCRdb's version includes in-frame clones alone and lacks a portion of them. The table records under 350,000 clones, under 90% of them present only once. Sequencing used PBMCs or T cells enriched from blood (not recorded which). Source of these receptors: a man aged 30 to 39 who had recovered from COVID-19. The CDR3 runs from the conserved cysteine through the conserved F or W. The D gene is left open where the match is weak. Clone sizes are given selectively: once, few, many, or a class where the clone is expanded.

d_call	v_call	j_call	clone_size	cdr3_aa	cdr3_nt
.	TRBV7-9	TRBJ1-5	few	CASRRLRNQPQHF	TGTGCCAGCAGGCGACTCCGGAATCAGCCCCAGCATTTT
TRBD1	TRBV4-1	TRBJ1-2	.	CASSQHGTGSGYTF	TGCGCCAGCAGCCAACACGGGACAGGGAGCGGCTACACCTTC
.	TRBV11-2	TRBJ1-4	.	CASSRSSFEKLFF	TGTGCCAGCAGCCGTAGTAGTTTTGAAAAACTGTTTTTT
TRBD2	TRBV5-4	TRBJ2-5	.	CASSFGGAAGAETQYF	TGTGCCAGCAGCTTCGGGGGGGCGGCTGGTGCAGAGACCCAGTACTTC
TRBD2	TRBV25-1	TRBJ2-7	.	CASRDETSGSHEQYF	TGTGCCAGCAGAGACGAGACTAGCGGGAGCCACGAGCAGTACTTC
TRBD2	TRBV7-2	TRBJ2-7	.	CASSLESSGSYEQYF	TGTGCCAGCAGCTTAGAGTCTAGCGGCTCCTACGAGCAGTACTTC
TRBD2	TRBV5-4	TRBJ2-3	many	CASSFGLAGSRPSTDTQYF	TGTGCCAGCAGCTTTGGACTAGCGGGTTCCCGTCCTAGCACAGATACGCAGTATTTT
TRBD2	TRBV19	TRBJ2-7	.	CATQTSADPSYEQYF	TGTGCCACCCAGACTAGCGCCGACCCCTCCTACGAGCAGTACTTC
.	TRBV11-2	TRBJ2-3	few	CASSFARDTQYF	TGTGCCAGCAGCTTCGCTAGAGATACGCAGTATTTT
TRBD2	TRBV28	TRBJ2-5	.	CASSQTGAGGRETQYF	TGTGCCAGCAGCCAAACCGGGGCGGGGGGTAGAGAGACCCAGTACTTC
.	TRBV7-9	TRBJ1-2	.	CASTRQETQHGYTF	TGTGCCAGCACCAGACAGGAAACCCAACATGGCTACACCTTC
.	TRBV2	TRBJ2-5	.	CASSERAGGETQYF	TGTGCCAGCAGTGAACGAGCGGGTGGGGAGACCCAGTACTTC
.	TRBV2	TRBJ1-1	.	CASSVQGTSEAFF	TGTGCCAGCAGTGTCCAGGGTACATCCGAAGCTTTCTTT
TRBD2	TRBV11-3	TRBJ2-1	.	CASSPLAGLLFF	TGTGCCAGCAGCCCGTTAGCGGGATTGCTGTTCTTC
.	TRBV7-2	TRBJ1-2	.	CASSLMGEEAGYTF	TGTGCCAGCAGCTTAATGGGCGAGGAGGCTGGCTACACCTTC
TRBD1	TRBV5-1	TRBJ2-7	.	CASSTDRLTYEQYF	TGCGCCAGCAGCACGGACAGGCTGACCTACGAGCAGTACTTC
.	TRBV2	TRBJ1-5	.	CASSERGAGAGNQPQHF	TGTGCCAGCAGTGAACGTGGGGCAGGGGCTGGCAATCAGCCCCAGCATTTT
TRBD2	TRBV7-9	TRBJ2-3	once	CASSPGLAGPTDTQYF	TGTGCCAGCAGCCCAGGACTAGCGGGGCCCACAGATACGCAGTATTTT
TRBD1	TRBV12-3/TRBV12-4	TRBJ1-1	few	CASSTQGGEAFF	TGTGCCAGCAGTACCCAGGGGGGCGAAGCTTTCTTT
TRBD1	TRBV4-1	TRBJ2-3	.	CASSLWDRFRHSTDTQYF	TGCGCCAGCAGCCTCTGGGACAGGTTCCGACATAGCACAGATACGCAGTATTTT
TRBD1	TRBV2	TRBJ1-1	.	CASSAEQGGTEAFF	TGTGCCAGCAGTGCAGAACAGGGGGGCACTGAAGCTTTCTTT
.	TRBV21-1	TRBJ2-1	.	CASSKGCGGTGGLVEQFF	TGTGCCAGCAGCAAAGGCTGTGGGGGGACAGGGGGCCTCGTTGAGCAGTTCTTC
.	TRBV27	TRBJ1-2	.	CASSLSVTGGYGYTF	TGTGCCAGCAGTTTATCAGTGACAGGTGGCTATGGCTACACCTTC
TRBD1	TRBV5-6	TRBJ1-2	few	CASSTTGTGYGYTF	TGTGCCAGCAGCACAACCGGGACAGGGTACGGCTACACCTTC
.	TRBV5-1	TRBJ1-1	.	CASSLPGGGPEAFF	TGCGCCAGCAGCTTACCGGGAGGGGGTCCTGAAGCTTTCTTT
TRBD1	TRBV13	TRBJ1-6	.	CASSAGTAGVNSPLHF	TGTGCCAGCAGCGCCGGGACAGCAGGGGTTAATTCACCCCTCCACTTT
.	TRBV9	TRBJ1-1	.	CASSVRGWDTEAFF	TGTGCCAGCAGCGTTCGGGGGTGGGACACTGAAGCTTTCTTT
.	TRBV5-1	TRBJ1-1	.	CASSLPSVDTEAFF	TGCGCCAGCAGCTTGCCCTCGGTGGACACTGAAGCTTTCTTT
.	TRBV3-1/TRBV3-2	TRBJ2-6	.	CASSQKGAGANVLTF	TGTGCCAGCAGCCAAAAGGGGGCTGGGGCCAACGTCCTGACTTTC
TRBD2	TRBV5-1	TRBJ2-1	.	CASSRLAENEQFF	TGCGCCAGCAGTCGGCTAGCGGAAAATGAGCAGTTCTTC
TRBD1	TRBV5-1	TRBJ1-1	.	CASSIQTGANTEAFF	TGCGCCAGCAGCATTCAGACAGGGGCGAACACTGAAGCTTTCTTT
.	TRBV14	TRBJ2-1	.	CASSPHAQGQALYEQFF	TGTGCCAGCAGCCCCCATGCCCAGGGCCAAGCTCTCTATGAGCAGTTCTTC